The 19 T cell receptor beta chains listed next were all sequenced from one sample in a study of molecular identifiers for immune sequencing clone quantification. TCRdb re-called the PCR reads through MiXCR, storing one row per CDR3 protein. The sample has more than 450,000 distinct CDR3 sequences, about 25% seen once; the top ten hold about 0.75%. Sequenced sample: naive CD8+ T cells from blood, with Jurkat cell RNA spiked in. Subset given: FACS-sorted CD8+CD4-CCR7+CD45RA+ naive T cells. These receptors all stem from a human donor in good health. Some libraries in this study had Jurkat cell RNA spiked in.

At least ten counts were recorded for this clonotype. The rearrangement links TRBV28 to TRBJ2-7, with unresolved D. CDR1 is MDHEN and CDR2 is SYDVKM in the germline V gene. Trimming stripped 1 base from V and 1 base from J, with 11 bases between. This CDR3 region has 15 residues. The DNA for the CDR3 is TGTGCCAGCAGTTTATTGGGTCTGGGGTCCTACGAGCAGTACTTC. Translation gives CASSLLGLGSYEQYF.

The chain couples TRBV20-1 to TRBJ1-2; the D gene is possibly TRBD1 (6 bases). V lost 2 bases and J 2 bases, leaving 15 bases between the germline ends. The CDR3 is made up of 15 amino acids. The germline gives CDR1 DFQATT, CDR2 SNEGSKA (reference sequence). The CDR3 nucleotides read TGCAGTGCTAGATCCACAGGGTTGACCAACTATGGCTACACCTTC. Its translation: CSARSTGLTNYGYTF.

The CDR3 here is CASSSWPDGDYEQYF. CDR3 nucleotide sequence: TGCGCCAGCAGCTCTTGGCCGGACGGAGACTACGAGCAGTACTTC. V usage is TRBV5-1 and J usage is TRBJ2-7; D remains ambiguous. This CDR3 contains 15 residues. Trimming removed 3 bases from V and 3 bases from J, with 16 bases in between. CDR1 and CDR2 from the germline V gene are SGHRS and YFSETQ.

On this clonotype: A read error may be the cause here, since a much bigger clone is one base away. This chain joins TRBV28 and TRBJ2-3, with D hard to call. Germline V gene data show CDR1 as MDHEN and CDR2 as SYDVKM. Deletions cut 10 bases from V and 2 bases from J, with 7 bases between. This CDR3 has 11 amino acids. The CDR3 DNA reads TGTGCCAACAGAAACACAGATACGCAGTATTTT. Protein: CANRNTDTQYF.

The V call is TRBV7-3, the J call TRBJ1-4, with TRBD1 as a possible D gene (5 bases). The CDR3 is made up of 14 amino acids. Germline CDR1 reads SGHTA; CDR2 reads FQGTGA. Trimming removed 5 bases at V and 6 bases at J, with 13 bases between. CDR3 DNA: TGTGCCAGCAGCCCCTTTGGGGGTGATGAAAAACTGTTTTTT. This sequence encodes CASSPFGGDEKLFF.

As concerns this clonotype: Given the absence of the conserved phenylalanine or tryptophan at the CDR3 end, a read error is likely. The chain uses TRBV9 and TRBJ1-3; D uncertain. Trimming stripped 0 bases from V and 0 bases from J, with 7 bases between. The CDR3 consists of 15 residues. The V gene's germline CDR1 is SGDLS and CDR2 YYNGEE. The chain's CDR3 is CASSVVGTSGNTIYL. The CDR3 DNA follows: TGTGCCAGCAGCGTAGTGGGTACCTCTGGAAACACCATATATTTA.

This clonotype has more than one count but fewer than ten. The chain combines TRBV9 with TRBJ2-5; TRBD2 matches at 7 bases. Losses at the gene ends were 6 bases for V and 8 bases for J; bases not matched to a gene: 13. This CDR3 comprises 14 residues. CDR1 is SGDLS and CDR2 is YYNGEE in the germline V gene. CDR3 in amino acids: CASTPGGGGGTQYF. CDR3 in DNA: TGTGCCAGCACCCCAGGCGGGGGAGGTGGAACCCAGTACTTC. Filled out from reference TRBV9 and TRBJ2-5, the complete variable domain reads DSGVTQTPKHLITATGQRVTLRCSPRSGDLSVYWYQQSLDQGLQFLIQYYNGEERAKGNILERFSAQQFPDLHSELNLSSLELGDSALYFCASTPGGGGGTQYFGPGTRLLVL.

V and J are TRBV10-3 and TRBJ1-1; a weak D match, TRBD1 (6 bases). The V and J ends lost 4 bases and 11 bases respectively, with 20 bases between them. The CDR3 sequence is 14 residues long. The germline V gene encodes CDR1 ENHRY and CDR2 SYGVKD. DNA of the CDR3: TGTGCCATCAGTGGGACGGGGGCCTCAGCTTGGGCTTTCTTT. Translated, it gives CAISGTGASAWAFF.

The chain carries TRBV12-3 or TRBV12-4 and TRBJ2-1; D remains ambiguous. V was pared by 0 bases and J by 7 bases, with 4 bases between. This CDR3 has 12 amino acids. The CDR3: CASSLARNEQFF. CDR3 coding DNA: TGTGCCAGCAGTTTAGCGAGAAATGAGCAGTTCTTC.

This clonotype has only a few counts. The V and J genes are TRBV4-1 and TRBJ2-1, with no clear D. The germline V gene has CDR1 MGHRA and CDR2 YSYEKL. V lost 0 bases and J 14 bases, leaving 29 bases between the germline ends. The CDR3 is made up of 18 amino acids. The chain's CDR3 is CASSQDRTVTLKLMGEFF. As DNA, the CDR3 is TGCGCCAGCAGCCAAGATCGCACCGTGACACTTAAGCTTATGGGTGAGTTCTTC.

J is TRBJ2-7 and V is TRBV7-9; 8 positions match TRBD1. Germline V gene lookup returns CDR1 SEHNR and CDR2 FQNEAQ (reference sequence). The CDR3 sequence is 14 residues long. Germline trimming cut 5 bases from V and 7 bases from J; bases unmatched to any gene: 10. In nucleotides, the CDR3 is TGTGCCAGCAGCCTCGACAGGGGTTCGGTTGAGCAGTACTTC. The encoded protein is CASSLDRGSVEQYF.

This clonotype has a count of ten or more. The gene calls are TRBV7-9 and TRBJ2-6; the D gene is possibly TRBD1 (5 bases). The germline gives CDR1 SEHNR, CDR2 FQNEAQ (reference sequence). The germline V and J ends were trimmed by 2 bases and 0 bases, with 11 bases remaining between them. The CDR3 runs to 17 residues. CDR3: CASSLIQEYSGANVLTF. CDR3 sequence (DNA): TGTGCCAGCAGCTTAATACAGGAGTACTCTGGGGCCAACGTCCTGACTTTC.

In the case of this clonotype: Relative to the germline gene, one junction end is altered; a read error may explain this. J is TRBJ2-5 and V is TRBV27, with D perhaps matching TRBD2 (6 bases). Germline CDR1 MNHEY, CDR2 SMNVEV (reference sequence). This CDR3 is built from 15 residues. The CDR3 coding sequence is TGTGCCAGCAGTTTATCGATAGGAGGGTCAGAGACCCGGTACTTC. Protein: CASSLSIGGSETRYF.

This clonotype has just a few counts. V usage is TRBV5-1 and J usage is TRBJ2-1; D gene ambiguous. This CDR3 has 13 residues. Trimming left V 1 base short and J 8 bases short, with 10 bases between. CDR1 SGHRS and CDR2 YFSETQ come from the germline V gene. In nucleotides, the CDR3 is TGCGCCAGCAGCTTGTTGTGGGCGGATGAGCAGTTCTTC. Its translation: CASSLLWADEQFF.

The gene calls are TRBV7-2 and TRBJ2-7; either TRBD1 or TRBD2 may fit D (5 bases each). The CDR3 length is 16 residues. Germline V lookup: CDR1 SGHTA, CDR2 FQGNSA. V gave up 3 bases and J gave up 4 bases, with 19 bases separating them. As DNA, the CDR3 is TGTGCCAGCAGCTTCGAGTCGCACTGGGGGTCTTACGAGCAGTACTTC. Residues: CASSFESHWGSYEQYF.

V and J are TRBV12-3 or TRBV12-4 and TRBJ1-1; 8 bases agree with TRBD1. V trimming: 5 bases; J trimming: 6 bases; junction bases outside the gene matches: 5. The CDR3 runs to 13 residues. The CDR3 loop reads CASSDRGDPEAFF. The DNA for the CDR3 is TGTGCCAGCAGTGACAGGGGTGATCCTGAAGCTTTCTTT.

This clonotype turned up a few times. The chain employs TRBV7-9 and TRBJ2-7; D may match TRBD1 or TRBD2 (5 bases each). The CDR3 sequence is 15 residues long. Germline V lookup: CDR1 SEHNR, CDR2 FQNEAQ (reference sequence). V was pared by 6 bases and J by 2 bases, with 17 bases between. The CDR3 protein is CASRMNGDRAYEQYF. In DNA, the CDR3 is TGTGCCAGCAGGATGAACGGGGACCGAGCCTACGAGCAGTACTTC.

This clonotype has just a few counts. The chain couples TRBV7-6 to TRBJ1-5, with D hard to call. CDR1 and CDR2 (germline): SGHVS, FNYEAQ. V was shortened by 2 bases and J by 1 base, with 6 bases between the two germline ends. This CDR3 contains 14 residues. For the CDR3, the DNA is TGTGCCAGCAGCTTAACCTTGAGCAATCAGCCCCAGCATTTT. Protein sequence: CASSLTLSNQPQHF.

The chain combines TRBV30 with TRBJ2-3; D remains unclear. The CDR3 is 12 amino acids. Deletions cut 4 bases from V and 13 bases from J, with 18 bases between. Germline CDR1 reads GTSNPN; CDR2 reads SVGIG (reference sequence). The CDR3 reads CAWTQTVPRKYF. The CDR3 DNA reads TGTGCCTGGACCCAGACGGTCCCGCGCAAGTATTTT.